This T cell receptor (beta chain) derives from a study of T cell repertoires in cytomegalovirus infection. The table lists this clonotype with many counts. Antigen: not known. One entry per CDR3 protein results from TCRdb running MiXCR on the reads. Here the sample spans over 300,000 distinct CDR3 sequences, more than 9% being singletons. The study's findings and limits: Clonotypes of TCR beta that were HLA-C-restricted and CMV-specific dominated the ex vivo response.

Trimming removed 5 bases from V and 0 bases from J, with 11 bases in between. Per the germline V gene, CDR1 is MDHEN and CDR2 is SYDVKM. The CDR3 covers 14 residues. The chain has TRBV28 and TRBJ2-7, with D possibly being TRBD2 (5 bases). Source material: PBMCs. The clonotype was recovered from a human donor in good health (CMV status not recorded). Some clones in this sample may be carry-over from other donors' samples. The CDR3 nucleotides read TGTGCCAGCAGTCGGGGAAGGAGCTCCTACGAGCAGTACTTC. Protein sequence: CASSRGRSSYEQYF.